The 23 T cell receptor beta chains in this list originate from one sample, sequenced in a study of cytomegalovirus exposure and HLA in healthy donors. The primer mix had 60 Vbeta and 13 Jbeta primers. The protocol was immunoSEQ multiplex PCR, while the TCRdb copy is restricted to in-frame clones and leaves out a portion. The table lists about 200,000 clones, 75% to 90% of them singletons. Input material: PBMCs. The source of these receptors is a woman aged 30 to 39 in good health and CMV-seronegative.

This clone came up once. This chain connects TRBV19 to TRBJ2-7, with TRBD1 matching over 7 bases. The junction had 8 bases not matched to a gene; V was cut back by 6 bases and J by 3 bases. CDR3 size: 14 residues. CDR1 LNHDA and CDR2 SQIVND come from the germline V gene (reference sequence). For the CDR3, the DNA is TGTGCCAGTAGCCGACAGGGAAGGGACTACGAGCAGTACTTC. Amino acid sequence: CASSRQGRDYEQYF.

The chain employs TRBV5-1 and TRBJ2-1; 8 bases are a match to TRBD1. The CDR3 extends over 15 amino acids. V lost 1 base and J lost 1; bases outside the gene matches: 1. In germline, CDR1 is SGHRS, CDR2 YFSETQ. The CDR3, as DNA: TGCGCCAGCAGCTTGACAGGGGGTTCCTACAATGAGCAGTTCTTC. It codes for CASSLTGGSYNEQFF.

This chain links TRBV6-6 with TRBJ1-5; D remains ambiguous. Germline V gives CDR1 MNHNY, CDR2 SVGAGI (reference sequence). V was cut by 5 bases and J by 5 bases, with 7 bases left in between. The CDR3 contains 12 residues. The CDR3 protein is CASSTGYQPQHF. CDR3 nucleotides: TGTGCCAGCAGTACGGGGTATCAGCCCCAGCATTTT.

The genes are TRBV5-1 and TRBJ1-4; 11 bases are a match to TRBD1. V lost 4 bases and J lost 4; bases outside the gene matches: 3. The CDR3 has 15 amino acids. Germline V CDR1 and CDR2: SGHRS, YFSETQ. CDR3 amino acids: CASSGQGAHNEKLFF. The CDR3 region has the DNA TGCGCCAGCAGCGGACAGGGGGCCCATAATGAAAAACTGTTTTTT.

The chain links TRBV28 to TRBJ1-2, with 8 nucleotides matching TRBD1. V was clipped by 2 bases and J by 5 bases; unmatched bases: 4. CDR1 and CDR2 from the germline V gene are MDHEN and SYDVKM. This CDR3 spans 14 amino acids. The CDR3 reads CASSLNRGWYGYTF. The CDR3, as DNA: TGTGCCAGCAGTTTAAACAGGGGGTGGTATGGCTACACCTTC.

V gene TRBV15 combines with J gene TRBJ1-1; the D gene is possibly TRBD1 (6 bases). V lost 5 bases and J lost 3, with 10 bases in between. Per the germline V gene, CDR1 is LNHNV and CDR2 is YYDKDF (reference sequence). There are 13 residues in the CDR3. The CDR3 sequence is CATSAGAYTEAFF. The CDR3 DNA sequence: TGTGCCACCAGCGCAGGGGCTTACACTGAAGCTTTCTTT.

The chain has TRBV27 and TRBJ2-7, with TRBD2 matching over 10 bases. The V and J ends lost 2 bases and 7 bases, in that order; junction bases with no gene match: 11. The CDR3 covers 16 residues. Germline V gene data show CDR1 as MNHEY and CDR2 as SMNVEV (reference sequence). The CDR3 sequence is CASSLRQAGGPKEQYF. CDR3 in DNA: TGTGCCAGCAGTTTAAGACAAGCGGGAGGGCCGAAGGAGCAGTACTTC.

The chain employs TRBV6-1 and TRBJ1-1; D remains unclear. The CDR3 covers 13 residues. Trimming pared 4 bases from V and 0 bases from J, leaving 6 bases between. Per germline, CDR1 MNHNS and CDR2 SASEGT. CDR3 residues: CASSGQVNTEAFF. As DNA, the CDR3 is TGTGCCAGCAGTGGTCAGGTGAACACTGAAGCTTTCTTT.

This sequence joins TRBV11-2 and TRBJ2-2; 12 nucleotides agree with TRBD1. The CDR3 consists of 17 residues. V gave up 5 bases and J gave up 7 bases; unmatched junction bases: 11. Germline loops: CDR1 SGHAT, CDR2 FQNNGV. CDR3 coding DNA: TGTGCCAGCAGCGTATACCGGGACAGGGGGCTTGTCGGGGAGCTGTTTTTT. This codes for CASSVYRDRGLVGELFF.

CDR3 in amino acids: CASSISSGRATGELFF. CDR3 DNA sequence: TGCGCCAGCAGCATATCTAGCGGGAGGGCCACCGGGGAGCTGTTTTTT. The chain has TRBV5-1 and TRBJ2-2, with 12 positions matching TRBD2. The CDR3 extends over 16 amino acids. J was trimmed by 4 bases and V by 4 bases; bases with no gene match: 5. Germline V gives CDR1 SGHRS, CDR2 YFSETQ.

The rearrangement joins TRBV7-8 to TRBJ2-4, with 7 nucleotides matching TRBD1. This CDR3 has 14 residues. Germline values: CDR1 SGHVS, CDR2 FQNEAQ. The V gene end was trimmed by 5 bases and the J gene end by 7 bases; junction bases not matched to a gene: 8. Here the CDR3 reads CASSPYRGVNIQYF. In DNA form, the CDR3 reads TGTGCCAGCAGCCCTTACAGGGGTGTGAACATTCAGTACTTC.

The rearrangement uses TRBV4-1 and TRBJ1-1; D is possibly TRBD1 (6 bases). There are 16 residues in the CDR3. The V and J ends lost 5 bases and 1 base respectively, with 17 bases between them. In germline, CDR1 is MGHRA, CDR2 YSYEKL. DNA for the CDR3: TGCGCCAGCAGCTTAGGCGGGGGGGGCCAGAACACTGAAGCTTTCTTT. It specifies CASSLGGGGQNTEAFF.

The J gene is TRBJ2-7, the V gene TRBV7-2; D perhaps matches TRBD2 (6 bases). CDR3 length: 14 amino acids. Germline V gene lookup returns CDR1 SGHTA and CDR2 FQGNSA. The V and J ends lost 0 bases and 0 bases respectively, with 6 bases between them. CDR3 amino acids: CASSLAGGSYEQYF. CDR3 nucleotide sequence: TGTGCCAGCAGCTTAGCGGGAGGCTCCTACGAGCAGTACTTC.

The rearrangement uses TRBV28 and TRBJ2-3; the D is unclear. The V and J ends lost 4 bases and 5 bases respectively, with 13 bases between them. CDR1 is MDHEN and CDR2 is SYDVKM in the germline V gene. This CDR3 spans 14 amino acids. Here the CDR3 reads CASSWSVLRDTQYF. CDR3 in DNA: TGTGCCAGCAGTTGGAGCGTTCTCAGAGATACGCAGTATTTT.

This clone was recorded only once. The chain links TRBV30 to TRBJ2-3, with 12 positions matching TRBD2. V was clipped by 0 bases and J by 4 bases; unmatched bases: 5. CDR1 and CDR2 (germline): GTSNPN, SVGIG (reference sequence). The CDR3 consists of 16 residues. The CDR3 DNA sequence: TGTGCCTGGAGTGTATACACTAGCGGGAGGCCAGATACGCAGTATTTT. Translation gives CAWSVYTSGRPDTQYF.

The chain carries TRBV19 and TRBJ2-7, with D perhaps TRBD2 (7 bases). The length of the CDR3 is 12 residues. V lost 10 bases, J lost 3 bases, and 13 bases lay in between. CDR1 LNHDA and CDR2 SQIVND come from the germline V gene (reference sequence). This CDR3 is CATAGHHYEQYF. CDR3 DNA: TGTGCCACAGCGGGACACCACTACGAGCAGTACTTC.

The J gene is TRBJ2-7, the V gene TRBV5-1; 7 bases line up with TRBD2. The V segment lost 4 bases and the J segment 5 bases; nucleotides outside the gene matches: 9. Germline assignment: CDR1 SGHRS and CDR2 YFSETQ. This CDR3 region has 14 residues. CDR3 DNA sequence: TGCGCCAGCAGCCCCTGGGGGGGGGAAGACGAGCAGTACTTC. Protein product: CASSPWGGEDEQYF.

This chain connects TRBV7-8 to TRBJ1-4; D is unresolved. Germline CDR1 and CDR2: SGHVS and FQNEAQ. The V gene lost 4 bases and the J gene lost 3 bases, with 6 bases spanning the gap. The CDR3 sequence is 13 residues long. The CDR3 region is CASSWSPNEKLFF. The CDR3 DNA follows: TGTGCCAGCAGCTGGAGTCCTAATGAAAAACTGTTTTTT.

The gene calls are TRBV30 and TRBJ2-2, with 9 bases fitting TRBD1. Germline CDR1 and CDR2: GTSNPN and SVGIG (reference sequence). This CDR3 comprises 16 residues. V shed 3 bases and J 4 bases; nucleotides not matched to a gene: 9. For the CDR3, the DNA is TGTGCCTGGAGGAATACCGGGACAGGGCCCACCGGGGAGCTGTTTTTT. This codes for CAWRNTGTGPTGELFF.

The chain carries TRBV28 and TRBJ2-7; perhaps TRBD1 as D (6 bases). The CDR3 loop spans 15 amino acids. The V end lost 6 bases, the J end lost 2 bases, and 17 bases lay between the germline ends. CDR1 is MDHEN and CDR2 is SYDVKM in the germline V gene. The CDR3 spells CASSPQGFRTYEQYF. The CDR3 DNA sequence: TGTGCCAGCAGCCCACAGGGATTCAGGACCTACGAGCAGTACTTC.

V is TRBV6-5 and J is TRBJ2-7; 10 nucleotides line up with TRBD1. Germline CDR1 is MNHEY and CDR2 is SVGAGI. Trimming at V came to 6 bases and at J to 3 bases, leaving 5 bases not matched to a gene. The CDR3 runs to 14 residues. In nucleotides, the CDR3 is TGTGCCAGCAGAACGGGACAGGGGATCTACGAGCAGTACTTC. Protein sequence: CASRTGQGIYEQYF.

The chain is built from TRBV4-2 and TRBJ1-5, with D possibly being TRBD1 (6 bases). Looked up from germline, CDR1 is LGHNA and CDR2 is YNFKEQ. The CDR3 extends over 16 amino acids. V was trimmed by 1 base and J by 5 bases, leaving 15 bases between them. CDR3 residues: CASSQGDTGSHQPQHF. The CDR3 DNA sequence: TGTGCCAGCAGCCAAGGGGACACAGGGTCACATCAGCCCCAGCATTTT.

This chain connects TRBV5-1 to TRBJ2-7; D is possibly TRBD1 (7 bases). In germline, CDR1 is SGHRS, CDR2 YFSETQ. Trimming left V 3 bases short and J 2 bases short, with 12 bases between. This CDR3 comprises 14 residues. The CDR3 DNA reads TGCGCCAGCAGCTGGAGGGACAGCACCTACGAGCAGTACTTC. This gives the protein CASSWRDSTYEQYF.